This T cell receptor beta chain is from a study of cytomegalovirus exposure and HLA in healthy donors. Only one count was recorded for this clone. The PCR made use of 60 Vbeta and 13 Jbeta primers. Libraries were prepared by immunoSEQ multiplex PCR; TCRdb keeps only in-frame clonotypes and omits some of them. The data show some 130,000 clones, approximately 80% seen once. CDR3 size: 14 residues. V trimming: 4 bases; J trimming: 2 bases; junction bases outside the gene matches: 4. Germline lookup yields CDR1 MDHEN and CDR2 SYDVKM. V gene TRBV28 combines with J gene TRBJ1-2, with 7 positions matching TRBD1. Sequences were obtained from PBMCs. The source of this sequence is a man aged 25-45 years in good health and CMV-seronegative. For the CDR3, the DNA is TGTGCCAGCAGTTCTCTACAGGGGAACTATGGCTACACCTTC. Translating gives CASSSLQGNYGYTF.